The T cell receptor beta chain under discussion was sequenced for a study of identifying expanded T cells in peripheral blood. In germline, CDR1 is LNHDA, CDR2 SQIVND (reference sequence). V was clipped by 2 bases and J by 1 base, with 8 bases between them. There are 14 residues in the CDR3. This clone was detected once. Some clones are missing from TCRdb's copy, which holds only in-frame ones; the method was immunoSEQ multiplex PCR. The sample holds 100,000 or so clones, 87% seen once. This clonotype originated in a person aged 18 to 69 in good health. Material for sequencing was blood. The chain is built from TRBV19 and TRBJ2-5, with D possibly TRBD1 on 5 matching bases. The CDR3 coding sequence is TGTGCCAGTAGTATATGGGGCAGCCAAGAGACCCAGTACTTC. It codes for CASSIWGSQETQYF.